This paragraph reports one T cell receptor beta chain. J lost 4 bases, V lost 5 bases, and 4 bases had no gene match. CDR1 KGHSH and CDR2 LQKENI come from the germline V gene. This CDR3 has 13 residues. This sample was taken from a study of blood T cells in healthy people across ages. PCR was performed a second time for about 7 to 12 cycles using a sample-barcoded 5' primer and a J-beta primer mix. MiXCR was run by TCRdb on the 5' RACE reads, yielding one entry per CDR3 protein. The sample includes some 900,000 distinct CDR3 sequences, 25% to 35% of them seen just once. Source material: blood. This receptor was identified in a woman older than 75 in good health. The chain combines TRBV18 with TRBJ1-2, with 7 nucleotides matching TRBD1. The CDR3 here is CASSVDRLYGYTF. DNA of the CDR3: TGTGCCAGCTCAGTGGACAGGCTCTATGGCTACACCTTC.